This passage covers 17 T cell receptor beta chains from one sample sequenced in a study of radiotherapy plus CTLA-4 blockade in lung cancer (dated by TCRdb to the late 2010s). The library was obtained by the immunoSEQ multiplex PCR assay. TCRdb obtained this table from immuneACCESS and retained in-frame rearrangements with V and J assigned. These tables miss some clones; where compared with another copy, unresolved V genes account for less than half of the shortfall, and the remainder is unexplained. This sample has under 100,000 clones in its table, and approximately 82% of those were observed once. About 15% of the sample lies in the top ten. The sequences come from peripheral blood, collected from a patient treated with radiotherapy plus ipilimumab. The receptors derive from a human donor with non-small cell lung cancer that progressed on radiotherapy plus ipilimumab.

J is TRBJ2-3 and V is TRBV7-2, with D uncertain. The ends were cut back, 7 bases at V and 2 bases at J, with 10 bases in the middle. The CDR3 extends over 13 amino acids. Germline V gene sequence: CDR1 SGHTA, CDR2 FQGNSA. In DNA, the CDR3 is TGTGCCAGCACCACCCCCAACACAGATACGCAGTATTTT. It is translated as CASTTPNTDTQYF.

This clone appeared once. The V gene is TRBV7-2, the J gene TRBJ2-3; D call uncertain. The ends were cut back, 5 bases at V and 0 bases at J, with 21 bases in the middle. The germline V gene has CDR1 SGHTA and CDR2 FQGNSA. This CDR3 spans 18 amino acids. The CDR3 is CASSLQGLPGASTDTQYF. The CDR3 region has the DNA TGTGCCAGCAGCCTACAAGGCCTACCCGGAGCTAGCACAGATACGCAGTATTTT.

The CDR3 sequence is CASSPGIGLAGDEQFF. DNA for the CDR3: TGTGCCAGCTCACCCGGGATCGGACTAGCGGGAGATGAGCAGTTCTTC. J is TRBJ2-1 and V is TRBV18; 13 nucleotides match TRBD2. The CDR3 loop spans 16 amino acids. J was trimmed by 8 bases and V by 3 bases; bases with no gene match: 7. CDR1 is KGHSH, CDR2 LQKENI, per germline.

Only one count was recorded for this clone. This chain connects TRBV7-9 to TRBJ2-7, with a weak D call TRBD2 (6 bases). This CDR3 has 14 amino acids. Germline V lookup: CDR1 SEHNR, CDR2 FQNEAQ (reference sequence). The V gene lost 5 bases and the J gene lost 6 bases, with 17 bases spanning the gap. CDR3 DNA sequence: TGTGCCAGCAGCACCGGGACTTTCCTCGGCGAGCAGTACTTC. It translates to CASSTGTFLGEQYF.

The CDR3 spells CASSQTTDSNYGYTF. The CDR3 coding sequence is TGTGCCAGCAGCCAAACCACGGATTCTAACTATGGCTACACCTTC. The rearrangement links TRBV9 to TRBJ1-2; D remains ambiguous. Germline values: CDR1 SGDLS, CDR2 YYNGEE. V was shortened by 4 bases and J by 0 bases, with 13 bases between the two germline ends. CDR3 length: 15 amino acids.

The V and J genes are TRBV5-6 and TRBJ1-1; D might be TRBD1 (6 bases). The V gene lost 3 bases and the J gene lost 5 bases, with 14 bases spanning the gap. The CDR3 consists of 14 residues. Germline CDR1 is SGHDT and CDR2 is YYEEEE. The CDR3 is CASSSGQLRTEAFF. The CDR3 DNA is TGTGCCAGCAGCTCAGGACAGTTGAGGACTGAAGCTTTCTTT. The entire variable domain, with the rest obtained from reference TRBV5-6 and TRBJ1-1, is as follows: DAGVTQSPTHLIKTRGQQVTLRCSPKSGHDTVSWYQQALGQGPQFIFQYYEEEERQRGNFPDRFSGHQFPNYSSELNVNALLLGDSALYLCASSSGQLRTEAFFGQGTRLTVV.

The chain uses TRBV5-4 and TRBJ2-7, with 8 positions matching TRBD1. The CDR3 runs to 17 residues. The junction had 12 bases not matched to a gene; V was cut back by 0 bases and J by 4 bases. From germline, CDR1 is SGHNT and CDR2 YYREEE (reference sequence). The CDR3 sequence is CASSLGAGGLTPYEQYF. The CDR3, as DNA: TGTGCCAGCAGCTTGGGGGCAGGGGGCTTAACGCCTTACGAGCAGTACTTC. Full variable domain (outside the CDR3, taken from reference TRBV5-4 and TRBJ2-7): ETGVTQSPTHLIKTRGQQVTLRCSSQSGHNTVSWYQQALGQGPQFIFQYYREEENGRGNFPPRFSGLQFPNYSSELNVNALELDDSALYLCASSLGAGGLTPYEQYFGPGTRLTVT.

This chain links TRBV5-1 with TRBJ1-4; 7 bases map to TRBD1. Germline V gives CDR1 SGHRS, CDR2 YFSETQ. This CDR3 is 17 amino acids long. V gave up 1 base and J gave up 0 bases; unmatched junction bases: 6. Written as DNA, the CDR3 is TGCGCCAGCAGCTTGACGGGACAGAAAACAACTAATGAAAAACTGTTTTTT. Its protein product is CASSLTGQKTTNEKLFF.

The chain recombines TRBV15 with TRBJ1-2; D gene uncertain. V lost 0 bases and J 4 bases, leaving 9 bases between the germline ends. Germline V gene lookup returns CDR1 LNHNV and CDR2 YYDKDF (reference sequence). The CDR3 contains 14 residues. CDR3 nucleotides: TGTGCCACCAGCAGAGATTCAGAGTTCTATGGCTACACCTTC. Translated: CATSRDSEFYGYTF.

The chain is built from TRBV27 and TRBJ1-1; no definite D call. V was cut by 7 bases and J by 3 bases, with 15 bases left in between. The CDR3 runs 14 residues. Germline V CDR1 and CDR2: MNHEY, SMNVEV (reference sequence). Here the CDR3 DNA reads TGTGCCAGCACCCTCGGGCTGGGGTACACTGAAGCTTTCTTT. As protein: CASTLGLGYTEAFF.

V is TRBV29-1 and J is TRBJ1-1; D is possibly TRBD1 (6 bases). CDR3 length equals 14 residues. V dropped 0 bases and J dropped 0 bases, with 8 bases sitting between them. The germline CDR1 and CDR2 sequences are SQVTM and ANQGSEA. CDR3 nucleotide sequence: TGCAGCGTTGAAGATGGACAGCTGAACACTGAAGCTTTCTTT. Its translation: CSVEDGQLNTEAFF.

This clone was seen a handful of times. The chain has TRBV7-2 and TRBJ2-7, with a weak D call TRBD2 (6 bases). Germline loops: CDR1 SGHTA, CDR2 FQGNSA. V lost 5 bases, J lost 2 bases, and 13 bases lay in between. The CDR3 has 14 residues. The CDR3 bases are TGTGCCAGCAGCGGGGTAGCGGCGGCCTACGAGCAGTACTTC. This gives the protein CASSGVAAAYEQYF. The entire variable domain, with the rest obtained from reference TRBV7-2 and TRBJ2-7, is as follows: GAGVSQSPSNKVTEKGKDVELRCDPISGHTALYWYRQSLGQGLEFLIYFQGNSAPDKSGLPSDRFSAERTGGSVSTLTIQRTQQEDSAVYLCASSGVAAAYEQYFGPGTRLTVT.

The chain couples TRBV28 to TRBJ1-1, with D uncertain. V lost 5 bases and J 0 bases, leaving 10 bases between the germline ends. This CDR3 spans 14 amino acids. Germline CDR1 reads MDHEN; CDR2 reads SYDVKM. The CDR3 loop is CASSPGRVNTEAFF. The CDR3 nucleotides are TGTGCCAGCAGTCCCGGACGGGTGAACACTGAAGCTTTCTTT.

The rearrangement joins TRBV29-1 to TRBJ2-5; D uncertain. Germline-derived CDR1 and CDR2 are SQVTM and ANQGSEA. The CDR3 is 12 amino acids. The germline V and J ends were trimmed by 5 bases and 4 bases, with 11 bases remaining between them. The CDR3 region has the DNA TGCAGCGTTAGCTTGAACGGAGAGACCCAGTACTTC. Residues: CSVSLNGETQYF. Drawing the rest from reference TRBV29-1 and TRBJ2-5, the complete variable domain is SAVISQKPSRDICQRGTSLTIQCQVDSQVTMMFWYRQQPGQSLTLIATANQGSEATYESGFVIDKFPISRPNLTFSTLTVSNMSPEDSSIYLCSVSLNGETQYFGPGTRLLVL.

The CDR3: CASSLSRTLGGETQYF. The CDR3 coding sequence is TGTGCCAGCAGTTTATCTCGGACCCTAGGGGGAGAGACCCAGTACTTC. This sequence joins TRBV27 and TRBJ2-5, with D maybe TRBD1 (6 bases). The CDR3 totals 16 residues. Trimming took off 0 bases at V and 4 bases at J, with 15 bases between the two ends. The germline CDR1 and CDR2 sequences are MNHEY and SMNVEV (reference sequence).

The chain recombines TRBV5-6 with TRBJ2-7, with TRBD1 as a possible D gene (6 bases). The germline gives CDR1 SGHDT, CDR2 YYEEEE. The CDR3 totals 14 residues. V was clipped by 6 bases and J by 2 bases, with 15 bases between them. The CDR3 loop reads CASTPLGATYEQYF. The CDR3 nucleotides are TGTGCCAGCACCCCTTTGGGGGCAACCTACGAGCAGTACTTC.

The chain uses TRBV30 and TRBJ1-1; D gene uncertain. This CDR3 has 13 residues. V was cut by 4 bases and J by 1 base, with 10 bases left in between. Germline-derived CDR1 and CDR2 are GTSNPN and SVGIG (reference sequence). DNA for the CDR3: TGTGCCTGGATGGGGTTGGGGAACACTGAAGCTTTCTTT. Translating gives CAWMGLGNTEAFF. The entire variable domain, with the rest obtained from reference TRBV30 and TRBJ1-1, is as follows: SQTIHQWPATLVQPVGSPLSLECTVEGTSNPNLYWYRQAAGRGLQLLFYSVGIGQISSEVPQNLSASRPQDRQFILSSKKLLLSDSGFYLCAWMGLGNTEAFFGQGTRLTVV.